These 29 T cell receptor beta chains came from one sample sequenced in a study of Ad26.COV2.S vaccination and SARS-CoV-2 variants. Method: immunoSEQ multiplex PCR; TCRdb's copy keeps in-frame clones and lacks some. The sample includes 350,000 to 450,000 clones, about 91% of them seen just once. Here the sequenced sample was peripheral blood, taken after recovery from COVID-19. The origin of the receptors is a human donor who had recovered from COVID-19.

This chain links TRBV15 with TRBJ1-1; perhaps TRBD1 as D (6 bases). V dropped 8 bases and J dropped 4 bases, with 17 bases sitting between them. The CDR3 runs to 14 residues. The germline gives CDR1 LNHNV, CDR2 YYDKDF (reference sequence). CDR3 sequence: CATGTRTSGTEAFF. CDR3 DNA: TGTGCCACCGGGACACGGACTTCGGGCACTGAAGCTTTCTTT.

CDR3 nucleotide sequence: TGTGCCAGCATGGGACAGGATTACCAAGAGACCCAGTACTTC. Its translation is CASMGQDYQETQYF. The chain couples TRBV6-5 to TRBJ2-5; TRBD1 matches 8 bases. V gave up 7 bases and J gave up 0 bases; unmatched junction bases: 4. CDR3 length: 14 residues. Germline CDR1 reads MNHEY; CDR2 reads SVGAGI.

The gene calls are TRBV5-6 and TRBJ1-5, with 7 bases aligning to TRBD1. V shed 2 bases, J shed 6 bases, and the junction held 14 bases outside the gene matches. The CDR3 contains 17 residues. Germline lookup yields CDR1 SGHDT and CDR2 YYEEEE. CDR3 loop: CASSLAGGGAKSQPQHF. The CDR3 DNA reads as TGTGCCAGCAGCTTAGCGGGAGGGGGCGCCAAGAGTCAGCCCCAGCATTTT.

V gene TRBV24-1 combines with J gene TRBJ2-7; D is unclear. V was trimmed by 8 bases and J by 6 bases, leaving 10 bases between them. Germline CDR1 reads KGHDR; CDR2 reads SFDVKD. The CDR3 sequence is 11 residues long. CDR3 in DNA: TGTGCCACCAATCCCCCTTCCGAGCAGTACTTC. It is translated as CATNPPSEQYF.

This chain links TRBV9 with TRBJ2-7; TRBD2 matches at 7 bases. After removal of 5 bases from V and 2 bases from J, the junction contained 7 bases not matched to a gene. Germline loops: CDR1 SGDLS, CDR2 YYNGEE. This CDR3 spans 14 amino acids. The CDR3 DNA reads as TGTGCCAGCAGTCCCAGCGGGGAACCCTACGAGCAGTACTTC. Translation: CASSPSGEPYEQYF.

The genes are TRBV10-1 and TRBJ1-1, with 8 bases lining up with TRBD1. Germline CDR1 WNHNN, CDR2 SYGVQD (reference sequence). The CDR3 loop spans 15 amino acids. J gave up 4 bases and V 4 bases, and 8 bases lay outside the gene matches. CDR3 in DNA: TGCGCCAGCAGTGCCGGACAGGGAGGGAGCACTGAAGCTTTCTTT. Its translation is CASSAGQGGSTEAFF.

This chain connects TRBV6-5 to TRBJ1-4; TRBD1 might be the D (5 bases). The V gene's germline CDR1 is MNHEY and CDR2 SVGAGI. Trimming took off 6 bases at V and 4 bases at J, with 12 bases between the two ends. The CDR3 has 14 amino acids. The chain's CDR3 is CASRKDTNNEKLFF. The CDR3, as DNA: TGTGCCAGCAGGAAGGACACGAATAATGAAAAACTGTTTTTT.

The chain is built from TRBV2 and TRBJ2-7, with D tentatively TRBD1 (5 bases). Germline CDR1 SNHLY, CDR2 FYNNEI. V lost 4 bases and J 2 bases, leaving 12 bases between the germline ends. The length of the CDR3 is 14 residues. CDR3 sequence (DNA): TGTGCCAGCAGTGTTCTGGGGCAGGCCTACGAGCAGTACTTC. Translated, it gives CASSVLGQAYEQYF.

The chain has TRBV6-5 and TRBJ1-5, with D possibly being TRBD1 (5 bases). The CDR3 is 16 amino acids. The germline gives CDR1 MNHEY, CDR2 SVGAGI. Trimming cost V 0 bases and J 3 bases, with 12 bases left between them. This CDR3 reads CASSYSAGGFNQPQHF. CDR3 coding DNA: TGTGCCAGCAGTTACTCCGCCGGGGGGTTCAATCAGCCCCAGCATTTT.

The chain is built from TRBV19 and TRBJ2-7, with a weak D call TRBD1 (5 bases). The CDR3 loop spans 15 amino acids. Germline V gene sequence: CDR1 LNHDA, CDR2 SQIVND (reference sequence). Trimming cost V 1 base and J 3 bases, with 13 bases left between them. CDR3 sequence reads: CASSIGSGIFYEQYF. CDR3 DNA sequence: TGTGCCAGTAGTATAGGGTCAGGGATATTCTACGAGCAGTACTTC.

This clone was counted a single time. CDR3 coding DNA: TGTGCCAGCAGTGATTATGGTGTGACTGAAGCTTTCTTT. Translation: CASSDYGVTEAFF. The chain employs TRBV6-1 and TRBJ1-1; D unclear. Per germline, CDR1 MNHNS and CDR2 SASEGT. The CDR3 consists of 13 residues. V dropped 3 bases and J dropped 5 bases, with 10 bases sitting between them.

This rearrangement joins TRBV25-1 to TRBJ2-7, with 11 bases matching TRBD1. The CDR3 is made up of 14 amino acids. CDR1 and CDR2 from the germline V gene are MGHDK and SYGVNS. The V gene end was trimmed by 3 bases and the J gene end by 4 bases; junction bases not matched to a gene: 2. This chain's CDR3 is CASSDWDRGYEQYF. CDR3 nucleotide sequence: TGTGCCAGCAGTGATTGGGACAGGGGGTACGAGCAGTACTTC.

This chain connects TRBV19 to TRBJ1-5; unclear D gene. V lost 3 bases, J lost 4 bases, and 7 bases lay in between. The germline CDR1 and CDR2 sequences are LNHDA and SQIVND (reference sequence). This CDR3 region has 13 residues. The CDR3 nucleotides are TGTGCCAGTAGTATCGGATGGAATCAGCCCCAGCATTTT. Translated, it gives CASSIGWNQPQHF. The full variable domain, its missing parts supplied by reference TRBV19 and TRBJ1-5, is DGGITQSPKYLFRKEGQNVTLSCEQNLNHDAMYWYRQDPGQGLRLIYYSQIVNDFQKGDIAEGYSVSREKKESFPLTVTSAQKNPTAFYLCASSIGWNQPQHFGDGTRLSIL.

This chain links TRBV6-5 with TRBJ1-3; possibly TRBD1 for D (5 bases). This CDR3 has 13 residues. Germline assignment: CDR1 MNHEY and CDR2 SVGAGI. V lost 7 bases and J lost 4, with 11 bases in between. CDR3 in DNA: TGTGCCAGCACCGGGACGCTGGGAAACACCATATATTTT. Translated, it gives CASTGTLGNTIYF.

The V call is TRBV5-4, the J call TRBJ2-1; TRBD2 is a possible D gene (6 bases). The V gene's germline CDR1 is SGHNT and CDR2 YYREEE (reference sequence). Trimming shortened V by 3 bases and J by 0 bases, and 10 bases separated the two germline ends. CDR3 length: 15 residues. The DNA of the CDR3 is TGTGCCAGCAGCTACCGGGGGAGCTCCTACAATGAGCAGTTCTTC. It specifies CASSYRGSSYNEQFF.

The chain employs TRBV7-9 and TRBJ2-7; 9 positions match TRBD2. The germline V gene has CDR1 SEHNR and CDR2 FQNEAQ (reference sequence). J gave up 2 bases and V 6 bases, and 5 bases lay outside the gene matches. The CDR3 has 14 residues. In DNA, the CDR3 is TGTGCCAGCAGGTCCGGCGGGGGGGCCTACGAGCAGTACTTC. It encodes CASRSGGGAYEQYF.

This chain uses TRBV6-6 with TRBJ1-1, with D hard to call. CDR3 length: 15 residues. Trimming removed 4 bases at V and 1 base at J, with 13 bases between. Germline CDR1 MNHNY, CDR2 SVGAGI (reference sequence). The CDR3: CASSSLTQENTEAFF. CDR3 bases: TGTGCCAGCAGTTCCCTAACCCAGGAGAACACTGAAGCTTTCTTT.

This chain joins TRBV3-1 (or the pseudogene TRBV3-2) and TRBJ2-5; D is unclear. Germline V gives CDR1 LGHDT, CDR2 YNNKEL (reference sequence). V was pared by 3 bases and J by 2 bases, with 10 bases between. There are 14 residues in the CDR3. In DNA, the CDR3 is TGTGCCAGCAGCCACGAGGTGCCTCAAGAGACCCAGTACTTC. It translates to CASSHEVPQETQYF.

CDR3 residues: CASGHGLEAFF. As DNA, the CDR3 is TGCGCCAGCGGTCATGGTCTTGAAGCTTTCTTT. The chain carries TRBV4-3 and TRBJ1-1; D is ambiguous. The CDR3 is made up of 11 amino acids. Germline-derived CDR1 and CDR2 are LGHNA and YSLEER. Trimming cost V 8 bases and J 7 bases, with 11 bases left between them.

J is TRBJ1-6 and V is TRBV4-1, with D possibly being TRBD1 (6 bases). Deletions cut 0 bases from V and 8 bases from J, with 8 bases between. Germline CDR1 is MGHRA and CDR2 is YSYEKL. The CDR3 is made up of 14 amino acids. This chain's CDR3 is CASSQEEGDSPLHF. The CDR3 DNA is TGCGCCAGCAGCCAAGAAGAGGGGGATTCACCCCTCCACTTT.

The genes are TRBV5-6 and TRBJ1-5; TRBD1 might be the D (6 bases). Germline V gene lookup returns CDR1 SGHDT and CDR2 YYEEEE. V was clipped by 0 bases and J by 9 bases, with 13 bases between them. The CDR3 loop spans 14 amino acids. Here the CDR3 DNA reads TGTGCCAGCAGCTTGGCCCAGGGGATGTGGCCCCAGCATTTT. Translation gives CASSLAQGMWPQHF.

The V and J genes are TRBV11-2 and TRBJ2-1; D is unresolved. Germline values: CDR1 SGHAT, CDR2 FQNNGV. The CDR3 covers 13 residues. With 2 bases removed from V and 8 bases from J, the gap between germline ends came to 10 bases. The CDR3 region is CASSLRPADEQFF. CDR3 in DNA: TGTGCCAGCAGCTTAAGACCGGCGGATGAGCAGTTCTTC. The full variable domain, its missing parts supplied by reference TRBV11-2 and TRBJ2-1, is EAGVAQSPRYKIIEKRQSVAFWCNPISGHATLYWYQQILGQGPKLLIQFQNNGVVDDSQLPKDRFSAERLKGVDSTLKIQPAKLEDSAVYLCASSLRPADEQFFGPGTRLTVL.

As DNA, the CDR3 is TGTGCCAGCAGTTCGGGTGGGGGTTCGGGCGGCTACACCTTC. This sequence encodes CASSSGGGSGGYTF. The chain couples TRBV28 to TRBJ1-2; TRBD1 might be the D (5 bases). Looked up from germline, CDR1 is MDHEN and CDR2 is SYDVKM. The CDR3 totals 14 residues. The V end was cut by 4 bases, the J end by 8 bases, with 17 bases between.

The chain employs TRBV2 and TRBJ1-2; D might be TRBD1 (6 bases). Germline CDR1 is SNHLY and CDR2 is FYNNEI. The CDR3 totals 12 residues. V gave up 8 bases and J gave up 6 bases, with 13 bases separating them. The CDR3 coding sequence is TGTGCCAGCCCGGCAGGGGAAGATGGCTACACCTTC. This gives the protein CASPAGEDGYTF.

J is TRBJ2-2 and V is TRBV5-1; TRBD2 is a possible D gene (5 bases). The CDR3 spans 14 residues. Looked up from germline, CDR1 is SGHRS and CDR2 is YFSETQ. V lost 9 bases, J lost 1 base, and 13 bases lay in between. The CDR3 DNA follows: TGCGCCACCGGGTCCGGGGAGAACACCGGGGAGCTGTTTTTT. As protein: CATGSGENTGELFF.

The chain combines TRBV14 with TRBJ2-7; D might be TRBD2 (5 bases). V lost 1 base and J lost 5, with 15 bases in between. In germline, CDR1 is SGHDN, CDR2 FVKESK. The CDR3 loop spans 15 amino acids. The CDR3 DNA follows: TGTGCCAGCAGCCAAGGGTATTGGACTCACGACGAGCAGTACTTC. Its translation: CASSQGYWTHDEQYF.

CDR3: CASSFSLPYEQYF. CDR3 in DNA: TGTGCCAGCAGTTTTTCCTTACCCTACGAGCAGTACTTC. This chain connects TRBV27 to TRBJ2-7; D not certain. The CDR3 loop spans 13 amino acids. Germline V CDR1 and CDR2: MNHEY, SMNVEV (reference sequence). V was pared by 3 bases and J by 2 bases, with 8 bases between.

This clone came up once. V usage is TRBV4-1 and J usage is TRBJ2-1, with D uncertain. The CDR3 extends over 15 amino acids. Trimming removed 0 bases at V and 9 bases at J, with 15 bases between. In germline, CDR1 is MGHRA, CDR2 YSYEKL. DNA of the CDR3: TGCGCCAGCAGCCAAGATGAGCGCGGCTTCACTGAGCAGTTCTTC. This codes for CASSQDERGFTEQFF.

In its sample, this clone was seen once. The chain is built from TRBV7-2 and TRBJ1-2, with 9 positions matching TRBD1. J gave up 3 bases and V 1 base, and 6 bases lay outside the gene matches. CDR1 and CDR2 (germline): SGHTA, FQGNSA. The CDR3 consists of 16 residues. The CDR3 reads CASSLGSGQGHYGYTF. The CDR3 DNA reads as TGTGCCAGCAGCTTAGGGTCCGGACAGGGGCACTATGGCTACACCTTC. Full variable domain (rest looked up from reference TRBV7-2 and TRBJ1-2): GAGVSQSPSNKVTEKGKDVELRCDPISGHTALYWYRQSLGQGLEFLIYFQGNSAPDKSGLPSDRFSAERTGGSVSTLTIQRTQQEDSAVYLCASSLGSGQGHYGYTFGSGTRLTVV.